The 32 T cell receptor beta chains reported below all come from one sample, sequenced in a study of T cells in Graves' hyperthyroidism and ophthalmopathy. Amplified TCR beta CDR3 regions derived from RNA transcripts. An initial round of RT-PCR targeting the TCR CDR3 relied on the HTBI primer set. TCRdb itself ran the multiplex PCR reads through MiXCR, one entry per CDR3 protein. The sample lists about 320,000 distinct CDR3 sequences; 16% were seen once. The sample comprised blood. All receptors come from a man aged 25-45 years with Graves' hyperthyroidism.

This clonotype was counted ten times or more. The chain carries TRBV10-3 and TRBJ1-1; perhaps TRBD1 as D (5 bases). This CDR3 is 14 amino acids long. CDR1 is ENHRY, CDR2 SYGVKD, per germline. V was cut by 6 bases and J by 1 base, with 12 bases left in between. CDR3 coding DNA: TGTGCCATCAGGGCAGGGATACGGAACACTGAAGCTTTCTTT. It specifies CAIRAGIRNTEAFF.

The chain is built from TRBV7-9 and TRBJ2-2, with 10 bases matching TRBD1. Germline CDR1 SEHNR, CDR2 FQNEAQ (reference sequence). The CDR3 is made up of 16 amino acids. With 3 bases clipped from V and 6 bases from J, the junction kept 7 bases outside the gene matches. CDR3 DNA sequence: TGTGCCAGCAGCTTGCGGAGGACAGGGGGTGCCGGGGAGCTGTTTTTT. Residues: CASSLRRTGGAGELFF.

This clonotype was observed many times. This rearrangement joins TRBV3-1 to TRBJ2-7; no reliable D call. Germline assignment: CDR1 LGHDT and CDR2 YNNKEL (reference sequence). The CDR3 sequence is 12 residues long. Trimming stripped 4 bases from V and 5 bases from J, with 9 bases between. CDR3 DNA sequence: TGTGCCAGCAGCCTTGGGGTTGACGAGCAGTACTTC. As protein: CASSLGVDEQYF.

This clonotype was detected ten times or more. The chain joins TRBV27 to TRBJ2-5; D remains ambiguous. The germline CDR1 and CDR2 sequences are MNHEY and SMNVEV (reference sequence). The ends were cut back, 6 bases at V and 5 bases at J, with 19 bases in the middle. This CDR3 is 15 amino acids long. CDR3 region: CASRFLSGVVETQYF. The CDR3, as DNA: TGTGCCAGCAGATTTCTCAGTGGGGTTGTGGAGACCCAGTACTTC.

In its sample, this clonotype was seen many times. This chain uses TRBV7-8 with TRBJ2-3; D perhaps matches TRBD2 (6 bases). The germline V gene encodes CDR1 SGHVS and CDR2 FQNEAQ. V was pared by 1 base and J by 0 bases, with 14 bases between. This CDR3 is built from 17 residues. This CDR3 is CASSLGPWRGSTDTQYF. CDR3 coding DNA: TGTGCCAGCAGCTTAGGGCCGTGGAGGGGCAGCACAGATACGCAGTATTTT. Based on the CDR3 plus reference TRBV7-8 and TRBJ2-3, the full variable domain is GAGVSQSPRYKVAKRGQDVALRCDPISGHVSLFWYQQALGQGPEFLTYFQNEAQLDKSGLPSDRFFAERPEGSVSTLKIQRTQQEDSAVYLCASSLGPWRGSTDTQYFGPGTRLTVL.

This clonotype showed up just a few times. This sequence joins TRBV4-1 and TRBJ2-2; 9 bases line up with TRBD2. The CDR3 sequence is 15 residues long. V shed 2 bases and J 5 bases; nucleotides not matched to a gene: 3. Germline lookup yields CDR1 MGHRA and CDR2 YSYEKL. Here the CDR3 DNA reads TGCGCCAGCAGCCAATGGCTAGCGGGAACCGGGGAGCTGTTTTTT. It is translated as CASSQWLAGTGELFF.

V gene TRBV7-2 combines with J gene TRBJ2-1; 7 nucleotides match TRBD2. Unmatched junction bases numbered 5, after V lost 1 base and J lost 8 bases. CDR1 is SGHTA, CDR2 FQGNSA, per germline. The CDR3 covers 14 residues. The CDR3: CASSLVGGVDEQFF. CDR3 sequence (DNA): TGTGCCAGCAGCTTAGTGGGGGGGGTCGATGAGCAGTTCTTC.

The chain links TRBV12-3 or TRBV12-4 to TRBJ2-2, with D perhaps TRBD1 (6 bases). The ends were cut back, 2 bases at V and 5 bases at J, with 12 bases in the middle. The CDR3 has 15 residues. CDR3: CASSLTQGRTGELFF. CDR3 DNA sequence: TGTGCCAGCAGTTTAACACAGGGTAGGACCGGGGAGCTGTTTTTT.

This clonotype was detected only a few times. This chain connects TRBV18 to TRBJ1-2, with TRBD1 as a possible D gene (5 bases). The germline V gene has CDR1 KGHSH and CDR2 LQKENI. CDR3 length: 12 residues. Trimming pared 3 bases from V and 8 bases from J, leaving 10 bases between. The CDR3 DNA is TGTGCCAGCTCACCCCTAGGGGAGGGCTACACCTTC. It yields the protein CASSPLGEGYTF.

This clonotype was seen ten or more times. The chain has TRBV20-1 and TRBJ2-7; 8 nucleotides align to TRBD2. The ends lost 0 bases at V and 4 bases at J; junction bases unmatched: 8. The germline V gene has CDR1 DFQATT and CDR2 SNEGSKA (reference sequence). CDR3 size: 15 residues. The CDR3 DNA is TGCAGTGCTAGAGATACCCGGGAGGGCTTTTACGAGCAGTACTTC. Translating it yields CSARDTREGFYEQYF.

CDR3 DNA: TGCAGTGCTAGAGATCGTGGGAATAATGCCGGGGAGCTGTTTTTT. It specifies CSARDRGNNAGELFF. The rearrangement joins TRBV20-1 to TRBJ2-2; D gene ambiguous. Per the germline V gene, CDR1 is DFQATT and CDR2 is SNEGSKA (reference sequence). The V gene lost 0 bases and the J gene lost 6 bases, with 14 bases spanning the gap. CDR3 length: 15 residues.

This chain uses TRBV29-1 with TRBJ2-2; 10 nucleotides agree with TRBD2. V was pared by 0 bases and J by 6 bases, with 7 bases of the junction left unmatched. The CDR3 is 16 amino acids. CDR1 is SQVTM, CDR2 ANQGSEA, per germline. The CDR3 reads CSVEDLTAGGPGELFF. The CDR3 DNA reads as TGCAGCGTTGAAGATCTTACAGCGGGAGGGCCCGGGGAGCTGTTTTTT.

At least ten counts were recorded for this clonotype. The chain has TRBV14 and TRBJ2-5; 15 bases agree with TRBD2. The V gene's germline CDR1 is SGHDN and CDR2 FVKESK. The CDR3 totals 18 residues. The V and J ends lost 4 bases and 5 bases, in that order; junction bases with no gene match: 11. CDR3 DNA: TGTGCCAGCAGCCGACCCCGTGGACTAGCGGGAGGGAGTGAGACCCAGTACTTC. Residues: CASSRPRGLAGGSETQYF.

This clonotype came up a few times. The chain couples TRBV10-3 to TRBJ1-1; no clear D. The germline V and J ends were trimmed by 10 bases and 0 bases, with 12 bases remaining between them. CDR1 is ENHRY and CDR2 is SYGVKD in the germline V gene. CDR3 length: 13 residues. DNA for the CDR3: TGTGCCAGCCGCGGAGACTTGAACACTGAAGCTTTCTTT. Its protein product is CASRGDLNTEAFF.

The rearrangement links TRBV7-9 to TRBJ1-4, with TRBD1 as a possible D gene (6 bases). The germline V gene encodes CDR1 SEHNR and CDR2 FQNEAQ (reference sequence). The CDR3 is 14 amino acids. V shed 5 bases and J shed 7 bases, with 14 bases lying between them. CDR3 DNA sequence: TGTGCCAGCAGCAAGGACAGCTTAAGTGAAAAACTGTTTTTT. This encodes CASSKDSLSEKLFF.

CDR3 sequence: CASSAGSGGYEQYF. CDR3 bases: TGCGCCAGCTCGGCAGGTAGCGGGGGCTACGAGCAGTACTTC. The rearrangement uses TRBV5-1 and TRBJ2-7; 9 positions agree with TRBD2. With V trimmed by 7 bases and J by 3 bases, 8 bases remained unmatched. CDR1 SGHRS and CDR2 YFSETQ come from the germline V gene. The CDR3 has 14 amino acids.

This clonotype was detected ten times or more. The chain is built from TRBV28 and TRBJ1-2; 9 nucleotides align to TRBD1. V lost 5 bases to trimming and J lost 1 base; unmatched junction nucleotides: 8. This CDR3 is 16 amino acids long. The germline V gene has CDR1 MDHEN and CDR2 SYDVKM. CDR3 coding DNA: TGTGCCAGCAGTCCTCCCCTGGGACAGGGTAACTATGGCTACACCTTC. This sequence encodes CASSPPLGQGNYGYTF.

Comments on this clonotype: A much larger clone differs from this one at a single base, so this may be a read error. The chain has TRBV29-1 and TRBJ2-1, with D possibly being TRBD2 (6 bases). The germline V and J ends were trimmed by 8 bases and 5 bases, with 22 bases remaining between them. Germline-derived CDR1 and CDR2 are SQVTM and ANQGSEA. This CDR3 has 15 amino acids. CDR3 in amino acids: CSTSGWASDNNEQFF. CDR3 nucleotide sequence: TGCAGCACCTCCGGTTGGGCTAGCGACAACAATGAGCAGTTCTTC.

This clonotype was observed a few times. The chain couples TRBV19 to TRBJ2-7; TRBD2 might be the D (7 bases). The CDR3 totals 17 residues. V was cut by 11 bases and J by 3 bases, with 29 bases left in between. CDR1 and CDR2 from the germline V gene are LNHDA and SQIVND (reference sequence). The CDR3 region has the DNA TGTGCCTCTTCCCGGGGGGCAGGGAAGGGGTTAGTCTACGAGCAGTACTTC. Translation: CASSRGAGKGLVYEQYF.

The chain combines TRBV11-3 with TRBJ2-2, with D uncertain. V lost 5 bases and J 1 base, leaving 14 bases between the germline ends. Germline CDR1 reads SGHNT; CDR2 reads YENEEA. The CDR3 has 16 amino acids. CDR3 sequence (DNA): TGTGCCAGCAGCCCCGGCGGTCGGCTGAACACCGGGGAGCTGTTTTTT. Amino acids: CASSPGGRLNTGELFF.

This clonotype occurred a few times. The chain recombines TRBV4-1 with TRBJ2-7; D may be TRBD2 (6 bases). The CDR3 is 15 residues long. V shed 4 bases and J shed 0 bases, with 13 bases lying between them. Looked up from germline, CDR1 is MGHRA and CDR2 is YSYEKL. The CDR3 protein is CASSLSGPSSYEQYF. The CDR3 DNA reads TGCGCCAGCAGCCTTAGCGGCCCCAGCTCCTACGAGCAGTACTTC.

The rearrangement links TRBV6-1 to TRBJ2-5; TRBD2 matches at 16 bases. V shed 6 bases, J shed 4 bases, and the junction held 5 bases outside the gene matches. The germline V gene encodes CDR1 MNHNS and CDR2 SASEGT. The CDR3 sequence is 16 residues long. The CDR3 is CASSPGTSGRAETQYF. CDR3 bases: TGTGCCAGCAGCCCCGGGACTAGCGGGAGGGCAGAGACCCAGTACTTC.

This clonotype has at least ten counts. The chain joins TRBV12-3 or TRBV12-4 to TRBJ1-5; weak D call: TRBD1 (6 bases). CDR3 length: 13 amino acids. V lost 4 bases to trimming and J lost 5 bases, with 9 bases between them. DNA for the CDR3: TGTGCCAGCAGTTCGGACAGATATCAGCCCCAGCATTTT. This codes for CASSSDRYQPQHF.

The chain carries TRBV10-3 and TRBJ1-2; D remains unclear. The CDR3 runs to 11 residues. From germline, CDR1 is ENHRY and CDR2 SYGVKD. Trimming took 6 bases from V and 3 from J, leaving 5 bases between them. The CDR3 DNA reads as TGTGCCATCAGAGATTACTATGGCTACACCTTC. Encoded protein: CAIRDYYGYTF.

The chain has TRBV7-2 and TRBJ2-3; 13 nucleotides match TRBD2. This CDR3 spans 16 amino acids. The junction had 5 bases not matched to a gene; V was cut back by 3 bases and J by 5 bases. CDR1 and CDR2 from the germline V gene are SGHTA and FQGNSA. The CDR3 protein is CASSFAGLAGEDTQYF. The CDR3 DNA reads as TGTGCCAGCAGCTTCGCCGGACTAGCGGGAGAAGATACGCAGTATTTT.

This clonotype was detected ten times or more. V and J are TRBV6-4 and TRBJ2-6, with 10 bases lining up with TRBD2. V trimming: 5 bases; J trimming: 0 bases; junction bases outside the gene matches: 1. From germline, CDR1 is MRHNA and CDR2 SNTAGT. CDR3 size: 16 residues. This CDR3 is CASSPSGSSGANVLTF. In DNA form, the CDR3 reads TGTGCCAGCAGTCCTAGCGGGAGCTCTGGGGCCAACGTCCTGACTTTC.

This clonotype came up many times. CDR3 in amino acids: CSVPGLADTQYF. DNA for the CDR3: TGCAGTGTCCCGGGACTAGCAGATACGCAGTATTTT. The V and J genes are TRBV20-1 and TRBJ2-3; 8 bases line up with TRBD2. The length of the CDR3 is 12 residues. From germline, CDR1 is DFQATT and CDR2 SNEGSKA (reference sequence). V lost 7 bases, J lost 4 bases, and 4 bases stayed unmatched.

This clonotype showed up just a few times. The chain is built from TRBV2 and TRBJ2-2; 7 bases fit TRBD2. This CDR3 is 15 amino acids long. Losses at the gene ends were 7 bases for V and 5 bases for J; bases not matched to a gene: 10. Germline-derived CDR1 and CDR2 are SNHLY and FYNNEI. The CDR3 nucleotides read TGTGCCAGCATGCGGACAAACGGGGGGACCGGGGAGCTGTTTTTT. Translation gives CASMRTNGGTGELFF.

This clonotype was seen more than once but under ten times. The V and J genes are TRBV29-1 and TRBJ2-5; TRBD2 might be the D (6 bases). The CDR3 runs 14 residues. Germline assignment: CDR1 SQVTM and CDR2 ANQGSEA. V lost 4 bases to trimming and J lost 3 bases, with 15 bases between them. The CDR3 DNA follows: TGCAGCGTTGGGGGAGTGGAGGGTAAAGAGACCCAGTACTTC. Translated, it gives CSVGGVEGKETQYF.

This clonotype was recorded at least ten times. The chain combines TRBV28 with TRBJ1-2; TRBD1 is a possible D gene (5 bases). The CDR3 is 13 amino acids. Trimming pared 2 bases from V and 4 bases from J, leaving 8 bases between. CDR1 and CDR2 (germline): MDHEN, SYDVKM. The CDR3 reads CASSLRGPYGYTF. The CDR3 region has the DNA TGTGCCAGCAGTTTAAGGGGTCCCTATGGCTACACCTTC.

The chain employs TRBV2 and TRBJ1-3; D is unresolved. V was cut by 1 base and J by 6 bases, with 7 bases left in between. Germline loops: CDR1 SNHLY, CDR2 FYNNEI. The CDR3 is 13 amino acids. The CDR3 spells CASSEDGLNTIYF. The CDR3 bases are TGTGCCAGCAGTGAAGACGGGCTAAACACCATATATTTT.

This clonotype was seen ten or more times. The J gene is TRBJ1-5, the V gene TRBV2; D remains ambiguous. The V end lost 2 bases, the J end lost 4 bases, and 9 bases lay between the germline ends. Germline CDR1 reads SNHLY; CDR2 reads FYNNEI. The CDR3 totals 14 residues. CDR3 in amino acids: CASSELGTNQPQHF. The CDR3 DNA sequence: TGTGCCAGCAGTGAATTGGGCACAAATCAGCCCCAGCATTTT. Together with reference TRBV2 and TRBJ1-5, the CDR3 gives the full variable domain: EPEVTQTPSHQVTQMGQEVILRCVPISNHLYFYWYRQILGQKVEFLVSFYNNEISEKSEIFDDQFSVERPDGSNFTLKIRSTKLEDSAMYFCASSELGTNQPQHFGDGTRLSIL.